One and the same sample provided the 13 T cell receptor beta chains below, sequenced in a study of memory CD4+ T cells and cytomegalovirus serostatus (dated by TCRdb to between 2018 and 2020). Libraries were made using the immunoSEQ multiplex PCR assay. TCRdb limited this immuneACCESS table to in-frame rearrangements with V and J called. A share of clones is missing; checked studies link under half to unresolved V genes, and the rest is unexplained. The sample table lists 45,000 to 55,000 clones, around three quarters of them with a count of one. The ten largest clones capture around 1.5% of the sample. Single viable CD3+CD4+CD8-CD45RO+ cells were sorted as memory CD4+ T cells on a FACSAria II. Input material: memory CD4+ T cells from blood. All receptors derive from an adult in good health and CMV-seronegative.

This clone has just a few counts. One junction end disagrees with the germline gene, perhaps due to a read error. The chain employs TRBV7-7 and TRBJ1-1, with unresolved D. The CDR3 has 13 amino acids. Germline V gene data show CDR1 as SSHAT and CDR2 as FNYEAQ (reference sequence). The CDR3 sequence: CASSLRDGTEAFF. CDR3 nucleotide sequence: TGTGCTAGCAGCTTAAGGGATGGCACTGAAGCTTTCTTT.

The chain uses TRBV19 and TRBJ2-1, with 9 nucleotides matching TRBD1. This CDR3 has 14 amino acids. Germline trimming cut 7 bases from V and 3 bases from J; bases unmatched to any gene: 4. CDR1 and CDR2 from the germline V gene are LNHDA and SQIVND (reference sequence). The chain's CDR3 is CASTVTGGYNEQFF. In DNA form, the CDR3 reads TGTGCCAGTACCGTGACAGGGGGCTACAATGAGCAGTTCTTC.

The chain combines TRBV6-5 with TRBJ2-7, with 12 nucleotides matching TRBD2. Germline trimming cut 6 bases from V and 4 bases from J; bases unmatched to any gene: 7. The CDR3 consists of 15 residues. Germline CDR1 reads MNHEY; CDR2 reads SVGAGI. CDR3 DNA: TGTGCCAGCAGGAGACTAGCGGGAGAGAGGTACGAGCAGTACTTC. Its translation: CASRRLAGERYEQYF.

V is TRBV28 and J is TRBJ1-3; TRBD1 is a possible D gene (6 bases). Germline values: CDR1 MDHEN, CDR2 SYDVKM. The CDR3 covers 14 residues. V was trimmed by 6 bases and J by 2 bases, leaving 11 bases between them. In nucleotides, the CDR3 is TGTGCCAGCAGCGTCCGGGACACTGGAAACACCATATATTTT. Its protein product is CASSVRDTGNTIYF.

The rearrangement links TRBV7-3 to TRBJ1-6, with D hard to call. The ends were cut back, 5 bases at V and 7 bases at J, with 9 bases in the middle. Germline lookup yields CDR1 SGHTA and CDR2 FQGTGA. This CDR3 is built from 13 residues. CDR3 region: CASSRDKNSPLHF. CDR3 in DNA: TGTGCCAGCAGCCGAGACAAGAATTCACCCCTCCACTTT.

The chain has TRBV5-4 and TRBJ2-7; tentatively, D is TRBD2 (5 bases). Trimming took 2 bases from V and 4 from J, leaving 13 bases between them. The CDR3 spans 14 residues. Germline lookup yields CDR1 SGHNT and CDR2 YYREEE (reference sequence). In nucleotides, the CDR3 is TGTGCCAGCAGCTTAGGTGGGAGTGGTTACGAGCAGTACTTC. It yields the protein CASSLGGSGYEQYF.

This chain joins TRBV5-1 and TRBJ1-1; possibly TRBD1 for D (6 bases). The CDR3 length is 14 residues. Germline lookup yields CDR1 SGHRS and CDR2 YFSETQ. The germline V and J ends were trimmed by 5 bases and 1 base, with 12 bases remaining between them. The CDR3 region is CASRIIQGNTEAFF. Written as DNA, the CDR3 is TGCGCCAGCAGGATTATACAGGGGAACACTGAAGCTTTCTTT. Using reference TRBV5-1 and TRBJ1-1 for the parts outside the CDR3, the full variable domain is KAGVTQTPRYLIKTRGQQVTLSCSPISGHRSVSWYQQTPGQGLQFLFEYFSETQRNKGNFPGRFSGRQFSNSRSEMNVSTLELGDSALYLCASRIIQGNTEAFFGQGTRLTVV.

V is TRBV6-5 and J is TRBJ1-2; D is perhaps TRBD1 (6 bases). In germline, CDR1 is MNHEY, CDR2 SVGAGI. This CDR3 region has 13 residues. V was pared by 6 bases and J by 3 bases, with 11 bases between. CDR3: CASRRTGYYGYTF. The CDR3 bases are TGTGCCAGCAGACGTACAGGGTACTATGGCTACACCTTC.

The chain joins TRBV15 to TRBJ2-1; TRBD1 might be the D (5 bases). This CDR3 has 16 amino acids. Germline CDR1 is LNHNV and CDR2 is YYDKDF (reference sequence). Trimming removed 3 bases at V and 6 bases at J, with 18 bases between. The CDR3 region is CATSRVDGRQGNEQFF. Written as DNA, the CDR3 is TGTGCCACCAGCAGGGTAGACGGCCGCCAGGGCAATGAGCAGTTCTTC.

The rearrangement uses TRBV25-1 and TRBJ1-3; 7 bases match TRBD1. CDR1 and CDR2 from the germline V gene are MGHDK and SYGVNS. This CDR3 contains 15 residues. The V segment lost 8 bases and the J segment 4 bases; nucleotides outside the gene matches: 11. CDR3 sequence reads: CASRDTGVLGNTIYF. The CDR3 nucleotides read TGTGCCAGCCGAGACACAGGGGTCCTCGGAAACACCATATATTTT.

For the CDR3, the DNA is TGTGCCAGCAGTGGCCGCCGGGGGGCCACTGAAGCTTTCTTT. This translates into CASSGRRGATEAFF. This chain uses TRBV6-1 with TRBJ1-1, with D possibly matching TRBD1 (6 bases). There are 14 residues in the CDR3. V was pared by 4 bases and J by 4 bases, with 13 bases between. CDR1 MNHNS and CDR2 SASEGT come from the germline V gene.

This clone was detected only a few times. This chain links TRBV29-1 with TRBJ1-2, with TRBD1 as a possible D gene (6 bases). This CDR3 comprises 14 residues. Trimming took 0 bases from V and 7 from J, leaving 15 bases between them. Per germline, CDR1 SQVTM and CDR2 ANQGSEA. The CDR3 here is CSVEDPPGAGGYTF. The CDR3 bases are TGCAGCGTTGAAGATCCCCCAGGGGCTGGTGGCTACACCTTC.

This clone came up a few times. The chain combines TRBV21-1 with TRBJ2-3; the listed D gene, TRBD2, was not tested against the DNA. TRBV21-1 is recorded as a pseudogene. The CDR3 covers 14 residues. CDR3 loop: CASSKKRSTDTQYF. In nucleotides, the CDR3 is TGTGCCAGCAGCAAAAAACGGAGCACAGATACGCAGTATTTT.